The present entry profiles one TCR beta chain with its context. Per the germline V gene, CDR1 is MDHEN and CDR2 is SYDVKM. This CDR3 contains 16 residues. After removal of 4 bases from V and 0 bases from J, the junction contained 6 bases not matched to a gene. The method was immunoSEQ multiplex PCR; TCRdb's version includes in-frame clones alone and lacks a portion of them. The table shows 2 million to 2.5 million clones, with almost 96% occurring only once. These data are taken from a study of shared clonotypes between healthy human individuals. Background on the study: Per donor, CD8 memory used one plate, CD8 naive used two, CD4 memory used three and CD4 naive used three.

Sample: naive CD4+ T cells sorted from blood. Regarding subset: CD45RA+ positively selected. The rearrangement joins TRBV28 to TRBJ1-5; the match to TRBD1 covers 7 bases. This receptor was identified in a man between 18 and 35 years old in good health. Here the CDR3 reads CASSSRQGNSNQPQHF. CDR3 nucleotide sequence: TGTGCCAGCAGTTCTCGACAGGGAAATAGCAATCAGCCCCAGCATTTT.